Below are 23 T cell receptor beta chains sequenced from a single sample in a study of CD8 T cells in ankylosing spondylitis. TCRdb reanalysed the 5' RACE reads using MiXCR and keeps one entry per CDR3 protein. The sample records some 400,000 distinct CDR3 sequences, approximately 20% being singletons. Study-wide points: Roughly eight highly homologous variants made up a TCR beta motif that seemed to typify ankylosing spondylitis blood.

No antigen is known for these receptors. Sequencing was performed on blood, either unsorted or a sorted T cell fraction (not recorded which). These receptors all stem from a male donor with ankylosing spondylitis.

This clonotype showed up just a few times. This sequence joins TRBV7-2 and TRBJ1-5, with 8 positions matching TRBD1. The CDR3 loop spans 14 amino acids. Trimming cost V 5 bases and J 6 bases; bases outside gene matches: 6. The germline gives CDR1 SGHTA, CDR2 FQGNSA. CDR3 amino acids: CASSQDRVGQPQHF. CDR3 sequence (DNA): TGTGCCAGCAGCCAGGACAGGGTGGGTCAGCCCCAGCATTTT.

The table lists this clonotype with a few counts. CDR3 DNA: TGCGCCAGCAGCCAGGAAACACAAACATTAACTAGCACAGATACGCAGTATTTT. Amino acids: CASSQETQTLTSTDTQYF. The chain couples TRBV4-1 to TRBJ2-3; D call uncertain. V lost 3 bases, J lost 0 bases, and 19 bases lay in between. Germline values: CDR1 MGHRA, CDR2 YSYEKL. The CDR3 sequence is 18 residues long.

The V call is TRBV11-3, the J call TRBJ2-1, with D perhaps TRBD2 (6 bases). The germline gives CDR1 SGHNT, CDR2 YENEEA. The CDR3 is 14 amino acids. V was shortened by 4 bases and J by 6 bases, with 13 bases between the two germline ends. The CDR3 DNA is TGTGCCAGCAGCTCCCGGGACTGGGGCAATGAGCAGTTCTTC. It encodes CASSSRDWGNEQFF. Supplemented by reference TRBV11-3 and TRBJ2-1, the full variable domain reads EAGVVQSPRYKIIEKKQPVAFWCNPISGHNTLYWYLQNLGQGPELLIRYENEEAVDDSQLPKDRFSAERLKGVDSTLKIQPAELGDSAVYLCASSSRDWGNEQFFGPGTRLTVL.

The chain joins TRBV11-2 to TRBJ2-1, with 7 bases matching TRBD2. V trimming: 5 bases; J trimming: 9 bases; junction bases outside the gene matches: 13. Germline V gene sequence: CDR1 SGHAT, CDR2 FQNNGV. There are 15 residues in the CDR3. The CDR3, as DNA: TGTGCCAGCAGCCCCACCTCACTAGCGTCCGGTGAGCAGTTCTTC. This encodes CASSPTSLASGEQFF. Using reference TRBV11-2 and TRBJ2-1 for the parts outside the CDR3, the full variable domain is EAGVAQSPRYKIIEKRQSVAFWCNPISGHATLYWYQQILGQGPKLLIQFQNNGVVDDSQLPKDRFSAERLKGVDSTLKIQPAKLEDSAVYLCASSPTSLASGEQFFGPGTRLTVL.

The J gene is TRBJ2-3, the V gene TRBV6-1; TRBD1 agrees at 7 bases. Germline V lookup: CDR1 MNHNS, CDR2 SASEGT. The CDR3 has 15 amino acids. The junction had 9 bases not matched to a gene; V was cut back by 6 bases and J by 3 bases. For the CDR3, the DNA is TGTGCCAGCAGGCGACAGGGCGTTGGGACAGATACGCAGTATTTT. This sequence encodes CASRRQGVGTDTQYF.

A few counts support this clonotype. Written as DNA, the CDR3 is TGCAGTGCTAGTCCGGAGCGCCTCACGGAAAAACTGTTTTTT. This gives the protein CSASPERLTEKLFF. V is TRBV20-1 and J is TRBJ1-4; no definite D call. CDR3 length: 14 amino acids. The germline V gene has CDR1 DFQATT and CDR2 SNEGSKA (reference sequence). V lost 3 bases, J lost 8 bases, and 16 bases lay in between.

This clonotype was seen repeatedly, ten times or more. The chain couples TRBV29-1 to TRBJ2-3; 12 nucleotides line up with TRBD2. V was clipped by 6 bases and J by 4 bases; unmatched bases: 2. CDR3 length: 13 residues. Germline assignment: CDR1 SQVTM and CDR2 ANQGSEA. The CDR3 spells CSVTSGRSDTQYF. CDR3 DNA sequence: TGCAGCGTCACTAGCGGGAGGTCAGATACGCAGTATTTT.

This clonotype has more than one count but fewer than ten. This sequence joins TRBV25-1 and TRBJ2-2, with D hard to call. Deletions cut 8 bases from V and 4 bases from J, with 11 bases between. Per the germline V gene, CDR1 is MGHDK and CDR2 is SYGVNS. This CDR3 comprises 13 residues. The CDR3 loop is CASGVIPTGELFF. DNA for the CDR3: TGTGCCAGCGGGGTTATTCCCACCGGGGAGCTGTTTTTT.

V usage is TRBV4-1 and J usage is TRBJ2-7; D is unclear. In germline, CDR1 is MGHRA, CDR2 YSYEKL. The V gene lost 1 base and the J gene lost 0 bases, with 10 bases spanning the gap. The CDR3 has 15 amino acids. CDR3 nucleotide sequence: TGCGCCAGCAGCCAAGGTACGTCAGTCTCCTACGAGCAGTACTTC. It encodes CASSQGTSVSYEQYF.

V usage is TRBV5-1 and J usage is TRBJ2-7; possibly TRBD2 for D (5 bases). The germline V gene encodes CDR1 SGHRS and CDR2 YFSETQ. V was trimmed by 7 bases and J by 6 bases, leaving 20 bases between them. The CDR3 has 14 residues. In DNA, the CDR3 is TGCGCCAGCGGTCGAGGACTGACTAATCTCGAGCAGTACTTC. Its translation: CASGRGLTNLEQYF.

The chain joins TRBV28 to TRBJ2-3, with D perhaps being TRBD1 or TRBD2 (5 bases each). The V and J ends lost 11 bases and 2 bases respectively, with 14 bases between them. The CDR3 is made up of 13 amino acids. Germline loops: CDR1 MDHEN, CDR2 SYDVKM. The CDR3 bases are TGTGCCTGGGGGAGTCATTCCACAGATACGCAGTATTTT. It encodes CAWGSHSTDTQYF.

The chain joins TRBV12-3 or TRBV12-4 to TRBJ2-1; 11 nucleotides match TRBD2. The V gene end was trimmed by 5 bases and the J gene end by 6 bases; junction bases not matched to a gene: 6. This CDR3 has 15 residues. The CDR3 reads CASSQLAGVRNEQFF. The CDR3 DNA reads TGTGCCAGCAGTCAACTAGCGGGAGTTCGCAATGAGCAGTTCTTC.

This clonotype was counted only a few times. The chain recombines TRBV28 with TRBJ2-1; D might be TRBD1 (5 bases). Per the germline V gene, CDR1 is MDHEN and CDR2 is SYDVKM. The CDR3 has 16 residues. V was trimmed by 3 bases and J by 4 bases, leaving 16 bases between them. The CDR3 DNA sequence: TGTGCCAGCAGTTTGGGTAGGGGTAATGTGTACAATGAGCAGTTCTTC. It is translated as CASSLGRGNVYNEQFF.

The genes are TRBV7-2 and TRBJ2-7; D may be TRBD2 (5 bases). There are 15 residues in the CDR3. The V gene's germline CDR1 is SGHTA and CDR2 FQGNSA. Trimming pared 2 bases from V and 3 bases from J, leaving 14 bases between. DNA of the CDR3: TGTGCCAGCAGCTTACTGGTGGGAGTGAACTACGAGCAGTACTTC. Amino acids: CASSLLVGVNYEQYF.

This clonotype has only one observation. The chain has TRBV10-3 and TRBJ2-5; D is unclear. The CDR3 is 13 residues long. Trimming pared 3 bases from V and 0 bases from J, leaving 5 bases between. Germline CDR1 is ENHRY and CDR2 is SYGVKD. This chain's CDR3 is CAISDSYQETQYF. The CDR3 bases are TGTGCCATCAGTGATTCGTACCAAGAGACCCAGTACTTC.

In its sample, this clonotype was seen a few times. The chain recombines TRBV7-2 with TRBJ2-7; TRBD1 is a possible D gene (5 bases). Trimming took off 6 bases at V and 6 bases at J, with 15 bases between the two ends. Per the germline V gene, CDR1 is SGHTA and CDR2 is FQGNSA. The CDR3 has 13 residues. As DNA, the CDR3 is TGTGCCAGCAGGCCCCAGGGTATCGGCGAGCAGTACTTC. Amino acids: CASRPQGIGEQYF.

This clonotype has more than one count but fewer than ten. The gene calls are TRBV11-2 and TRBJ2-1, with 16 positions matching TRBD2. CDR3 length: 18 residues. After removal of 6 bases from V and 0 bases from J, the junction contained 5 bases not matched to a gene. The germline V gene has CDR1 SGHAT and CDR2 FQNNGV. CDR3 in DNA: TGTGCCAGCAGTTTCGGGACTAGCGGGAGGGCCTCCTACAATGAGCAGTTCTTC. It specifies CASSFGTSGRASYNEQFF.

The rearrangement joins TRBV20-1 to TRBJ1-4; the D gene is possibly TRBD1 (5 bases). The CDR3 has 14 residues. Between the trimmed V and J ends, which lost 4 bases and 0 bases, there was a span of 9 bases. From germline, CDR1 is DFQATT and CDR2 SNEGSKA (reference sequence). The CDR3 region has the DNA TGCAGTGCTATGGCGGGGGCAACTAATGAAAAACTGTTTTTT. It translates to CSAMAGATNEKLFF.

The gene calls are TRBV20-1 and TRBJ2-5; 7 nucleotides line up with TRBD1. J gave up 5 bases and V 1 base, and 7 bases lay outside the gene matches. This CDR3 contains 14 residues. Germline lookup yields CDR1 DFQATT and CDR2 SNEGSKA (reference sequence). The CDR3 DNA reads TGCAGTGCTAGAGCAGGGGGTCGGCTGGAGACCCAGTACTTC. Protein sequence: CSARAGGRLETQYF.

This clonotype occurred many times. The rearrangement uses TRBV29-1 and TRBJ1-1, with unresolved D. CDR1 is SQVTM and CDR2 is ANQGSEA in the germline V gene. Trimming took off 0 bases at V and 4 bases at J, with 6 bases between the two ends. The CDR3 sequence is 12 residues long. This chain's CDR3 is CSVEDSGTEAFF. CDR3 coding DNA: TGCAGCGTTGAAGATTCGGGCACTGAAGCTTTCTTT.

This chain uses TRBV19 with TRBJ2-7, with 9 bases identical to TRBD2. With V trimmed by 3 bases and J by 5 bases, 8 bases remained unmatched. CDR3 length: 15 residues. Germline V gene data show CDR1 as LNHDA and CDR2 as SQIVND (reference sequence). Here the CDR3 reads CASSIASSGTHEQYF. CDR3 bases: TGTGCCAGTAGTATCGCGTCTAGCGGGACCCACGAGCAGTACTTC. The full variable domain, with the rest looked up from reference TRBV19 and TRBJ2-7, is DGGITQSPKYLFRKEGQNVTLSCEQNLNHDAMYWYRQDPGQGLRLIYYSQIVNDFQKGDIAEGYSVSREKKESFPLTVTSAQKNPTAFYLCASSIASSGTHEQYFGPGTRLTVT.

CDR3 coding DNA: TGCAGTGCCCCCACTGGAAACACCATATATTTT. Protein: CSAPTGNTIYF. This chain joins TRBV20-1 and TRBJ1-3; D not certain. Germline V lookup: CDR1 DFQATT, CDR2 SNEGSKA (reference sequence). Trimming shortened V by 6 bases and J by 2 bases, and 5 bases separated the two germline ends. This CDR3 is built from 11 residues.

The rearrangement links TRBV3-1 to TRBJ2-1; possibly TRBD1 for D (6 bases). This CDR3 is 12 amino acids long. CDR1 and CDR2 (germline): LGHDT, YNNKEL (reference sequence). Trimming removed 4 bases from V and 9 bases from J, with 10 bases in between. CDR3 DNA sequence: TGTGCCAGCAGCCTCACAGGGAGTGAGCAGTTCTTC. Its protein is CASSLTGSEQFF.